The next 10 T cell receptor beta chains were all read from a single sample in a study of blood T cell repertoires in COVID-19. Generated by immunoSEQ multiplex PCR, the TCRdb table keeps only in-frame clones and is missing some. The data show 400,000 to 450,000 clones, with 70% to 90% seen just once and 0.8% to 0.85% held by the top ten. Sequencing input: peripheral blood. Receptors were obtained from a young man with COVID-19, enrolled during active disease.

The chain has TRBV11-2 and TRBJ2-7, with 9 bases lining up with TRBD2. The V and J ends lost 4 bases and 4 bases, in that order; junction bases with no gene match: 8. The CDR3 spans 15 residues. Per germline, CDR1 SGHAT and CDR2 FQNNGV. Written as DNA, the CDR3 is TGTGCCAGCAGCTCAACCCCGACTAGCGGATACGAGCAGTACTTC. This translates into CASSSTPTSGYEQYF.

V usage is TRBV10-2 and J usage is TRBJ1-1; 8 nucleotides match TRBD1. Germline-derived CDR1 and CDR2 are WSHSY and SAAADI. CDR3 length equals 15 residues. The V gene end was trimmed by 3 bases and the J gene end by 6 bases; junction bases not matched to a gene: 9. The chain's CDR3 is CASSDTGGSGAEAFF. CDR3 sequence (DNA): TGCGCCAGCAGTGACACAGGGGGGAGTGGCGCTGAAGCTTTCTTT.

The chain joins TRBV30 to TRBJ1-2; tentative D call: TRBD1 (6 bases). V lost 1 base to trimming and J lost 4 bases, with 10 bases between them. CDR1 and CDR2 from the germline V gene are GTSNPN and SVGIG (reference sequence). This CDR3 contains 13 residues. The DNA of the CDR3 is TGTGCCTGGAGTGGAGGGGGACCCTATGGCTACACCTTC. Residues: CAWSGGGPYGYTF. The whole variable domain, filled in from reference TRBV30 and TRBJ1-2, reads SQTIHQWPATLVQPVGSPLSLECTVEGTSNPNLYWYRQAAGRGLQLLFYSVGIGQISSEVPQNLSASRPQDRQFILSSKKLLLSDSGFYLCAWSGGGPYGYTFGSGTRLTVV.

The chain combines TRBV12-3 or TRBV12-4 with TRBJ2-7; D is perhaps TRBD2 (5 bases). Trimming stripped 2 bases from V and 1 base from J, with 6 bases between. The CDR3 is made up of 13 amino acids. The CDR3 is CASSLLASYEQYF. The CDR3 coding sequence is TGTGCCAGCAGTTTACTAGCATCCTACGAGCAGTACTTC.

The CDR3 protein is CASSLGGRQAGYNEQFF. In nucleotides, the CDR3 is TGTGCCAGCAGCTTAGGCGGAAGACAGGCCGGCTACAATGAGCAGTTCTTC. This chain links TRBV13 with TRBJ2-1; tentatively, D is TRBD1 (6 bases). Trimming cost V 0 bases and J 3 bases, with 15 bases left between them. The length of the CDR3 is 17 residues. Germline V gene data show CDR1 as PRHDT and CDR2 as FYEKMQ (reference sequence). The entire variable domain, with the rest obtained from reference TRBV13 and TRBJ2-1, is as follows: AAGVIQSPRHLIKEKRETATLKCYPIPRHDTVYWYQQGPGQDPQFLISFYEKMQSDKGSIPDRFSAQQFSDYHSELNMSSLELGDSALYFCASSLGGRQAGYNEQFFGPGTRLTVL.

The genes are TRBV10-1 and TRBJ2-3; 8 nucleotides agree with TRBD2. The CDR3 covers 15 residues. Germline V lookup: CDR1 WNHNN, CDR2 SYGVQD (reference sequence). V dropped 3 bases and J dropped 4; count of bases not matched to a gene: 6. The CDR3 DNA follows: TGCGCCAGCAGTGAAGGGGGTAGCGGGGCAGATACGCAGTATTTT. Its translation: CASSEGGSGADTQYF.

The chain uses TRBV7-9 and TRBJ2-1, with 7 nucleotides matching TRBD2. The CDR3 contains 15 residues. Germline CDR1 and CDR2: SEHNR and FQNEAQ (reference sequence). With 6 bases clipped from V and 10 bases from J, the junction kept 15 bases outside the gene matches. The CDR3, as DNA: TGTGCCAGCAGTCCGAAAACTCGGCTAGCGGACGAGCAGTTCTTC. Its translation: CASSPKTRLADEQFF.

The V gene is TRBV18, the J gene TRBJ1-1; D gene unclear. Trimming took 4 bases from V and 3 from J, leaving 9 bases between them. This CDR3 is 13 amino acids long. Germline-derived CDR1 and CDR2 are KGHSH and LQKENI. DNA of the CDR3: TGTGCCAGCTCACAGGGAGAGGACACTGAAGCTTTCTTT. Translating it yields CASSQGEDTEAFF.

This chain links TRBV7-2 with TRBJ2-1; TRBD2 matches 8 bases. The CDR3 spans 15 residues. Germline loops: CDR1 SGHTA, CDR2 FQGNSA. Losses at the gene ends were 1 base for V and 4 bases for J; bases not matched to a gene: 3. The CDR3 bases are TGTGCCAGCAGCTTAGAGGCTAGCGGGTACAATGAGCAGTTCTTC. Translating gives CASSLEASGYNEQFF. The whole variable domain, filled in from reference TRBV7-2 and TRBJ2-1, reads GAGVSQSPSNKVTEKGKDVELRCDPISGHTALYWYRQSLGQGLEFLIYFQGNSAPDKSGLPSDRFSAERTGGSVSTLTIQRTQQEDSAVYLCASSLEASGYNEQFFGPGTRLTVL.

The rearrangement joins TRBV10-3 to TRBJ2-3, with 10 bases fitting TRBD2. The CDR3 loop spans 17 amino acids. With 3 bases clipped from V and 0 bases from J, the junction kept 6 bases outside the gene matches. Germline V gene lookup returns CDR1 ENHRY and CDR2 SYGVKD. The CDR3 sequence: CAISDPLTSGSTDTQYF. The CDR3 region has the DNA TGTGCCATCAGTGATCCCCTGACTAGCGGGAGCACAGATACGCAGTATTTT.